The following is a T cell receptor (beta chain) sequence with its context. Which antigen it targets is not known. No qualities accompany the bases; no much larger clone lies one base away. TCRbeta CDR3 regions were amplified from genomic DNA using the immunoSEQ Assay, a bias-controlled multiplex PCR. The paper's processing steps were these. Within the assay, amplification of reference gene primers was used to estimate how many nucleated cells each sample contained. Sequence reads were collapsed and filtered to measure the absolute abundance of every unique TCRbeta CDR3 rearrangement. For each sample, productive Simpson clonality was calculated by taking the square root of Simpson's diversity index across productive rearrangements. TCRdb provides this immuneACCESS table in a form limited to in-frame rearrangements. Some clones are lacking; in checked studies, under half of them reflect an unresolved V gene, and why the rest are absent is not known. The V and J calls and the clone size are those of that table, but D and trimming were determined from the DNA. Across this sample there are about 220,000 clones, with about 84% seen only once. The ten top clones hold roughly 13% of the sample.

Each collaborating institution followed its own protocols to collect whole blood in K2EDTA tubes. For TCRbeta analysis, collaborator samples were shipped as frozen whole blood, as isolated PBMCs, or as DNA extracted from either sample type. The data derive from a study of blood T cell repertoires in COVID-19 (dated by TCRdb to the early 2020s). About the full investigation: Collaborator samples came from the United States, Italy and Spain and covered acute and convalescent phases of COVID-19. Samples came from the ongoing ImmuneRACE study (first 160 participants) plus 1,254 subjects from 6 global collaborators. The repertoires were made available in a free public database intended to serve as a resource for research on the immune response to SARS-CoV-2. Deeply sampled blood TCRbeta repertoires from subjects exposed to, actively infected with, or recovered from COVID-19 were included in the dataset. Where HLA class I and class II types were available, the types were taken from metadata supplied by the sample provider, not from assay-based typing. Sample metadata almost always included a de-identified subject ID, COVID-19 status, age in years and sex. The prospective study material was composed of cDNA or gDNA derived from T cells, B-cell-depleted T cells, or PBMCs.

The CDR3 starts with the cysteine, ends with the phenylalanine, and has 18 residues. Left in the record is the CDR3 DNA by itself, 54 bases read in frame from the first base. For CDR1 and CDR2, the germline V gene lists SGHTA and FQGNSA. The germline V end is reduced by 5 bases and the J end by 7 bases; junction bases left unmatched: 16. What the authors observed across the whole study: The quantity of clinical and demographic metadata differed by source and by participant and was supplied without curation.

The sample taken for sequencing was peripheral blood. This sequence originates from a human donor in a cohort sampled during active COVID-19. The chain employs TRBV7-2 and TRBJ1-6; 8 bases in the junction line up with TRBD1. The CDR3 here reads CASSTQRTGRETNSPLHF. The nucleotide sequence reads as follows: TGTGCCAGCAGCACGCAGCGGACAGGGAGGGAAACGAATTCACCCCTCCACTTT.